This passage covers 7 T cell receptor beta chains from one sample sequenced in a study of pediatric ulcerative colitis. Clones were sequenced by immunoSEQ multiplex PCR, and TCRdb holds only the in-frame ones, with some missing. This sample has about 64,000 clones; about 90% occur once, and the top ten carry roughly 3%. The sample comprised blood. These receptors all come from a boy aged 5 to 17 with severe ulcerative colitis.

This clone was recorded once. V and J are TRBV6-1 and TRBJ2-3, with D hard to call. The CDR3 covers 15 residues. Between the trimmed V and J ends, which lost 2 bases and 0 bases, there was a span of 9 bases. The germline gives CDR1 MNHNS, CDR2 SASEGT. CDR3 residues: CASSELPESTDTQYF. CDR3 sequence (DNA): TGTGCCAGCAGTGAACTTCCGGAGAGCACAGATACGCAGTATTTT.

The rearrangement links TRBV7-2 to TRBJ2-5, with 10 bases identical to TRBD1. Germline V CDR1 and CDR2: SGHTA, FQGNSA. The CDR3 loop spans 16 amino acids. V lost 1 base, J lost 4 bases, and 6 bases stayed unmatched. CDR3 residues: CASSLVGTGVPETQYF. As DNA, the CDR3 is TGTGCCAGCAGCTTAGTGGGGACAGGGGTCCCAGAGACCCAGTACTTC. The full variable domain, rest sourced from reference TRBV7-2 and TRBJ2-5, is GAGVSQSPSNKVTEKGKDVELRCDPISGHTALYWYRQSLGQGLEFLIYFQGNSAPDKSGLPSDRFSAERTGGSVSTLTIQRTQQEDSAVYLCASSLVGTGVPETQYFGPGTRLLVL.

The V gene is TRBV9, the J gene TRBJ2-1; D uncertain. Trimming took off 0 bases at V and 1 base at J, with 11 bases between the two ends. CDR1 is SGDLS, CDR2 YYNGEE, per germline. This CDR3 spans 16 amino acids. CDR3 amino acids: CASSVAVGQSYNEQFF. CDR3 bases: TGTGCCAGCAGCGTAGCTGTTGGGCAATCCTACAATGAGCAGTTCTTC.

The chain employs TRBV6-1 and TRBJ1-1; the D is unclear. Germline assignment: CDR1 MNHNS and CDR2 SASEGT. This CDR3 comprises 11 residues. V was clipped by 8 bases and J by 4 bases, with 8 bases between them. CDR3 loop: CASLEGTEAFF. CDR3 bases: TGTGCCAGCCTGGAGGGCACTGAAGCTTTCTTT.

This clone was seen once. This chain uses TRBV30 with TRBJ2-3; TRBD2 agrees at 11 bases. This CDR3 is 17 amino acids long. With V trimmed by 3 bases and J by 0 bases, 8 bases remained unmatched. Per germline, CDR1 GTSNPN and CDR2 SVGIG (reference sequence). The CDR3 DNA is TGTGCCTGGAGAGCCCTAGCGGGAGGACCTAGCACAGATACGCAGTATTTT. Protein sequence: CAWRALAGGPSTDTQYF. The full variable domain, rest sourced from reference TRBV30 and TRBJ2-3, is SQTIHQWPATLVQPVGSPLSLECTVEGTSNPNLYWYRQAAGRGLQLLFYSVGIGQISSEVPQNLSASRPQDRQFILSSKKLLLSDSGFYLCAWRALAGGPSTDTQYFGPGTRLTVL.

This clone appeared a single time. This chain uses TRBV11-2 with TRBJ2-1; D is undetermined. Trimming removed 5 bases from V and 4 bases from J, with 12 bases in between. Germline loops: CDR1 SGHAT, CDR2 FQNNGV. CDR3 length: 14 amino acids. The CDR3 sequence: CASSPPPSYNEQFF. The CDR3 nucleotides are TGTGCCAGCAGCCCCCCACCCTCGTACAATGAGCAGTTCTTC. The full variable domain, completed using reference TRBV11-2 and TRBJ2-1, is EAGVAQSPRYKIIEKRQSVAFWCNPISGHATLYWYQQILGQGPKLLIQFQNNGVVDDSQLPKDRFSAERLKGVDSTLKIQPAKLEDSAVYLCASSPPPSYNEQFFGPGTRLTVL.

J is TRBJ2-7 and V is TRBV11-3, with a weak D call TRBD2 (5 bases). The CDR3 spans 13 residues. Germline values: CDR1 SGHNT, CDR2 YENEEA. V dropped 5 bases and J dropped 3 bases, with 11 bases sitting between them. The DNA of the CDR3 is TGTGCCAGCAGCGCCCGAACTAGCTACGAGCAGTACTTC. The encoded protein is CASSARTSYEQYF.